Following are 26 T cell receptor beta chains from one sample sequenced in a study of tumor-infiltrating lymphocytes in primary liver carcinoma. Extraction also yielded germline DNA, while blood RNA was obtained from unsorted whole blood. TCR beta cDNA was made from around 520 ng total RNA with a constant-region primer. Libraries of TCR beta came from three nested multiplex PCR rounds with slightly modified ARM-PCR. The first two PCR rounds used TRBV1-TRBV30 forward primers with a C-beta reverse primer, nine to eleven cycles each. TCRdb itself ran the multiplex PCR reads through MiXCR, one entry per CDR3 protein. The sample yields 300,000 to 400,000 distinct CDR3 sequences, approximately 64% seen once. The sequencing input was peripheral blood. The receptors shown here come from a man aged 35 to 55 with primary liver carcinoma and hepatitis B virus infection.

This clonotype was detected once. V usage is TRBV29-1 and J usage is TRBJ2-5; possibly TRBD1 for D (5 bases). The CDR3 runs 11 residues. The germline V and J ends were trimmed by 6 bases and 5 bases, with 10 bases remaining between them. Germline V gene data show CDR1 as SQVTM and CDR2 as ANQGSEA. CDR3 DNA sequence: TGCAGCGTCCACTCAGGGGAGACCCAGTACTTC. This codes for CSVHSGETQYF.

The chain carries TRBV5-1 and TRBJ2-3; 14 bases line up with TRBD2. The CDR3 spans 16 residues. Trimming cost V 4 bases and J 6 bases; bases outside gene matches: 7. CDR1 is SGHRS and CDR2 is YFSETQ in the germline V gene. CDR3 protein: CASSTGLAGGVDTQYF. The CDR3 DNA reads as TGCGCCAGCAGCACCGGACTAGCGGGAGGAGTTGATACGCAGTATTTT. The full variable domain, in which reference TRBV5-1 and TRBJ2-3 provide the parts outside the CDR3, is KAGVTQTPRYLIKTRGQQVTLSCSPISGHRSVSWYQQTPGQGLQFLFEYFSETQRNKGNFPGRFSGRQFSNSRSEMNVSTLELGDSALYLCASSTGLAGGVDTQYFGPGTRLTVL.

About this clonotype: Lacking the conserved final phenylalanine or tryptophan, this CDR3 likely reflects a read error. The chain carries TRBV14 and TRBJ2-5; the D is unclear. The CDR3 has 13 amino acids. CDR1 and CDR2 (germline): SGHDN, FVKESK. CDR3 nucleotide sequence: TGTGTCAGCAGCCGCCTAGGAATAGAGACCCAGTACATC. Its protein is CVSSRLGIETQYI.

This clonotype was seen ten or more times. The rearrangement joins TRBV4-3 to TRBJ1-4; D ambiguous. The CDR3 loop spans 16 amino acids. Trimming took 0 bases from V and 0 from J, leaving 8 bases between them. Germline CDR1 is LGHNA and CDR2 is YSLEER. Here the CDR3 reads CASSQDLRATNEKLFF. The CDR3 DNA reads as TGCGCCAGCAGCCAAGATCTGCGGGCAACTAATGAAAAACTGTTTTTT.

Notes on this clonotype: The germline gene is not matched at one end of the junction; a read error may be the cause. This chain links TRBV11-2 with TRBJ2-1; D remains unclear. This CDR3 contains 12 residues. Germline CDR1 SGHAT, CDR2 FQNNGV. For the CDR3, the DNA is TGTGCCAGCACCCGAAAGGGAAGTGAGCAGTCCTTC. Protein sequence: CASTRKGSEQSF.

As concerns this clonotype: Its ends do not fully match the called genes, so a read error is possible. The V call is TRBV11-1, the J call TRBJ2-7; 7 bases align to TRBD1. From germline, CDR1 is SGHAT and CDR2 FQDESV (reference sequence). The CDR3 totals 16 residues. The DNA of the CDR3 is TGTGCTAGCAACCATACAGGGGTGTCCCTTCCCTACGAGCAGTACTTC. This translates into CASNHTGVSLPYEQYF. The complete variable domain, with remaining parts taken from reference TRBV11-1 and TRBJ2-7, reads EAEVAQSPRYKITEKSQAVAFWCDPISGHATLYWYRQILGQGPELLVQFQDESVVDDSQLPKDRFSAERLKGVDSTLKIQPAELGDSAMYLCASNHTGVSLPYEQYFGPGTRLTVT.

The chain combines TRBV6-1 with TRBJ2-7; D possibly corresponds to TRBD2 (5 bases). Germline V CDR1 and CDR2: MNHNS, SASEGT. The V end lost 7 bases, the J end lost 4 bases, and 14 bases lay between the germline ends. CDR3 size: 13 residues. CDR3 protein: CASTATIRYEQYF. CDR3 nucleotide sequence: TGTGCCAGCACTGCGACTATACGGTACGAGCAGTACTTC.

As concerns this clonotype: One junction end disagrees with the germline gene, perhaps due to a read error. CDR3 DNA: TGTGCCAGTAGCTTAGACAGATTAACAGATACGCATTATTTT. This encodes CASSLDRLTDTHYF. V usage is TRBV7-9 and J usage is TRBJ2-3; TRBD1 might be the D (5 bases). CDR3 length: 14 residues. In germline, CDR1 is SEHNR, CDR2 FQNEAQ (reference sequence). Drawing the rest from reference TRBV7-9 and TRBJ2-3, the complete variable domain is DTGVSQNPRHKITKRGQNVTFRCDPISEHNRLYWYRQTLGQGPEFLTYFQNEAQLEKSRLLSDRFSAERPKGSFSTLEIQRTEQGDSAMYLCASSLDRLTDTHYFGPGTRLTVL.

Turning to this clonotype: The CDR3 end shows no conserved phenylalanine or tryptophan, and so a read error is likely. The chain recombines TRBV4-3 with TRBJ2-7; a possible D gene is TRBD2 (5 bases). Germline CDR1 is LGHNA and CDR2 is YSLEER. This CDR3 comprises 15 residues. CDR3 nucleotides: TGTGCCAGCAGCCATGATGGGGTCGAGGGCAGGGAGCAGTACATC. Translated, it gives CASSHDGVEGREQYI.

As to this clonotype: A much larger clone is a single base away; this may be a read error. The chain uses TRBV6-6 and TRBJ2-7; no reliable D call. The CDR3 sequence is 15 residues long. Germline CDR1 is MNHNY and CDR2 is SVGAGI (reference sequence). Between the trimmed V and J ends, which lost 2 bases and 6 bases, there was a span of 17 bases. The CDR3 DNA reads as TGTGCCAGCAGTTACCTGGGGAAGGGCCCCGGCGAGCAGTACTTC. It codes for CASSYLGKGPGEQYF.

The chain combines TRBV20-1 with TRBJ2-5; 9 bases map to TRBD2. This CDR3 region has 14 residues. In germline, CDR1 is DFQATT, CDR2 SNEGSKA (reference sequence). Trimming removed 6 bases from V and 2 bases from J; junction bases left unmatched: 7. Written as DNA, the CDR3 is TGCAGTGCATTTAGCGGGAGCGGGCAAGAGACCCAGTACTTC. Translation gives CSAFSGSGQETQYF.

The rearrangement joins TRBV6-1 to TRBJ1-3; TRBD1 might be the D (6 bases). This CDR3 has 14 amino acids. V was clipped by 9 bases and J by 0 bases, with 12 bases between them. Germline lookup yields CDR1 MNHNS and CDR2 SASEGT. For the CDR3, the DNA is TGTGCCAGTGTAGGACAGAGCTCTGGAAACACCATATATTTT. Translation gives CASVGQSSGNTIYF.

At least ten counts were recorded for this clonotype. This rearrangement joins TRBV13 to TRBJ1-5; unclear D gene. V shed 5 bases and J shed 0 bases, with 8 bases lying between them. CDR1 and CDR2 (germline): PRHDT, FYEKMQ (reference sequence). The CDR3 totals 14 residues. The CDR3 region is CASSRANSNQPQHF. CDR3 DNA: TGTGCCAGCAGCAGGGCAAATAGCAATCAGCCCCAGCATTTT.

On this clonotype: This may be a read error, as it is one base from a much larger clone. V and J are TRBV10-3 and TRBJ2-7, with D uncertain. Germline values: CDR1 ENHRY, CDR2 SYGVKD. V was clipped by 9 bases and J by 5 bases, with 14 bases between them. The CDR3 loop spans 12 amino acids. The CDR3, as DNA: TGTGCCATTTGGGATCCGTCTAACGAGCAGTACTTC. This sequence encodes CAIWDPSNEQYF.

CDR3 loop: CASSRRGGHEKLFF. In DNA, the CDR3 is TGTGCCAGCAGCCGGCGAGGGGGGCATGAAAAACTGTTTTTT. The gene calls are TRBV14 and TRBJ1-4; a possible D gene is TRBD1 (6 bases). With 4 bases removed from V and 6 bases from J, the gap between germline ends came to 12 bases. The CDR3 sequence is 14 residues long. Per the germline V gene, CDR1 is SGHDN and CDR2 is FVKESK.

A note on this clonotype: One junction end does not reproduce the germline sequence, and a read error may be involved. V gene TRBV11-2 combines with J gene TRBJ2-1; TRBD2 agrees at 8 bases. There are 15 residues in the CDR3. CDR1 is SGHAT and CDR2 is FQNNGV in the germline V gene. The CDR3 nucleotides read TGTGCCTGCAGTAAAGCGGGAGCGACTTACAATGAGCAATTCTTC. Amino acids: CACSKAGATYNEQFF.

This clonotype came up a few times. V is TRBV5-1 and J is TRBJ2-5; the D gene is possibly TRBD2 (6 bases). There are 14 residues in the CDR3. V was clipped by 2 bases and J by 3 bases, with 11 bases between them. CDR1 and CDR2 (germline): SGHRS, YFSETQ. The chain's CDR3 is CASSFGGAEETQYF. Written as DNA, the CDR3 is TGCGCCAGCAGCTTCGGAGGGGCCGAAGAGACCCAGTACTTC.

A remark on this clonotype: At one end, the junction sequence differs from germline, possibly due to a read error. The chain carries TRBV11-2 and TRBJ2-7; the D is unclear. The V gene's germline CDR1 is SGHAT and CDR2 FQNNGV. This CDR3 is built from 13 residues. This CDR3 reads CTSSLMAAYEEYF. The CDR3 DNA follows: TGTACCAGCAGCTTAATGGCGGCCTACGAGGAGTACTTC.

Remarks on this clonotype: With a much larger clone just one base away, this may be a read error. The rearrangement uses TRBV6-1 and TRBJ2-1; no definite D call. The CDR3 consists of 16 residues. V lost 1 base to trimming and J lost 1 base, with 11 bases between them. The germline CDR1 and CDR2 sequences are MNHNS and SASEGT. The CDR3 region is CASSEEPWRSYNEQFF. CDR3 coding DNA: TGTGCCAGCAGTGAAGAGCCTTGGAGATCCTACAATGAGCAGTTCTTC.

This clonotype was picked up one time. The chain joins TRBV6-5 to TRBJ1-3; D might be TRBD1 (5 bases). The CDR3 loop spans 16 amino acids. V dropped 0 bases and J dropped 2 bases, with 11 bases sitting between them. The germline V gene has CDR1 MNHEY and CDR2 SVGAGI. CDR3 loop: CASSYSRTSPGNTIYF. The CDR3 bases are TGTGCCAGCAGTTACTCCAGGACAAGCCCTGGAAACACCATATATTTT.

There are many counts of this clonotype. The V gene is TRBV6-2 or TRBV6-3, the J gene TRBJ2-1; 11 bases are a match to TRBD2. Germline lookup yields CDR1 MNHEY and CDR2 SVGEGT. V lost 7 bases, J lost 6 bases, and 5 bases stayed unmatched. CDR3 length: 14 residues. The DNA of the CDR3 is TGTGCCAGCACCGATAGCGGGAGGGGCAATGAGCAGTTCTTC. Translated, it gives CASTDSGRGNEQFF.

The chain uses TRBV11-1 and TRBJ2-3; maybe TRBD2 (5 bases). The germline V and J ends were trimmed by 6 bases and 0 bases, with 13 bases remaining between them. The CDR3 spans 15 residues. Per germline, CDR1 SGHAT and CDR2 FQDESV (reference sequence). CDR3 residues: CASSLPRESTDTQYF. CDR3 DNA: TGTGCCAGCAGTTTGCCGAGGGAGAGCACAGATACGCAGTATTTT.

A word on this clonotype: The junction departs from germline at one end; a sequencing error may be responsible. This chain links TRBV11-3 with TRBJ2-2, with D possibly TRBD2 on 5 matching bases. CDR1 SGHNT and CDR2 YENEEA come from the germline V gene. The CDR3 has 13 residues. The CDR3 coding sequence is TGTGTCAGCAGTAGGGCCACTGCCGGGGAGCTATTTTTT. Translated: CVSSRATAGELFF.

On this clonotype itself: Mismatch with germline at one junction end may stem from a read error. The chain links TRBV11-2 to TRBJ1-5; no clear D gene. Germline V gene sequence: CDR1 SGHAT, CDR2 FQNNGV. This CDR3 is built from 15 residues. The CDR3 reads CASSLSIEGHQPKRF. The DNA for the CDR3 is TGTGCCAGCAGCTTAAGTATCGAGGGTCATCAGCCCAAGCGTTTT.

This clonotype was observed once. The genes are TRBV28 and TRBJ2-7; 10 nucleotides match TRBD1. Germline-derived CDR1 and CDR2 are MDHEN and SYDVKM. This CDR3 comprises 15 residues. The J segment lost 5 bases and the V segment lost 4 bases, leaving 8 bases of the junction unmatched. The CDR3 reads CASSSWTGGSHEQYF. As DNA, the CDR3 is TGTGCCAGCAGTTCGTGGACAGGGGGGTCCCACGAGCAGTACTTC.

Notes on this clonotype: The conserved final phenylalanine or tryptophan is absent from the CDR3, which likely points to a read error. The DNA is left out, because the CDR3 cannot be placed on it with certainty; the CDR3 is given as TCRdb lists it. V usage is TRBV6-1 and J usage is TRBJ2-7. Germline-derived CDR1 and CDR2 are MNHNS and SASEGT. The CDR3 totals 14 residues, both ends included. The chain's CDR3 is CASSEVWQAYEQNS.